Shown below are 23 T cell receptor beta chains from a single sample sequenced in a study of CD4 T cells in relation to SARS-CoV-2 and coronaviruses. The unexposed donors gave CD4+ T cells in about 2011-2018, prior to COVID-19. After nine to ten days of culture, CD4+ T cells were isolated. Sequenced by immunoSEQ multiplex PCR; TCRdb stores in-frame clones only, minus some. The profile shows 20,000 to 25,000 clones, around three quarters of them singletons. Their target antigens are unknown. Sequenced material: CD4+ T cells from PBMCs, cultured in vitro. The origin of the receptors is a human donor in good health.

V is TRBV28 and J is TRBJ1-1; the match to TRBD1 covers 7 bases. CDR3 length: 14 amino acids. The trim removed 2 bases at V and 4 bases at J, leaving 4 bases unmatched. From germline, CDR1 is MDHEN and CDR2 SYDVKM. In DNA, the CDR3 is TGTGCCAGCAGTTTAACAGGGGAGGGCACTGAAGCTTTCTTT. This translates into CASSLTGEGTEAFF.

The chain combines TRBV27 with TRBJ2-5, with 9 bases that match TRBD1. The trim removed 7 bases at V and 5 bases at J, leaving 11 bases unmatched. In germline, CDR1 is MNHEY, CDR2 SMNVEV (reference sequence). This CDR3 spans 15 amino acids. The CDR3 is CASTTLTGGLETQYF. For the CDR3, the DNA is TGTGCCAGCACCACTTTAACAGGGGGCCTGGAGACCCAGTACTTC.

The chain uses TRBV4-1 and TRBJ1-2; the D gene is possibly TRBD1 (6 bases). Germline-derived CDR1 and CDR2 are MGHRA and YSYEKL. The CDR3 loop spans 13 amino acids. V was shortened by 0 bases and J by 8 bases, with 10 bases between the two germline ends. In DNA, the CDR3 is TGCGCCAGCAGCCAAGATAACAGGGACGGCTACACCTTC. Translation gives CASSQDNRDGYTF.

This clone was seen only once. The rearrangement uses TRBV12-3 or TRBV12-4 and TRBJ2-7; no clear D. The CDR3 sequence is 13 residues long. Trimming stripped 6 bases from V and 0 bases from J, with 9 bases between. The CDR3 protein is CASRPRSSYEQYF. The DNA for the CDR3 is TGTGCCAGCAGGCCCAGGAGCTCCTACGAGCAGTACTTC.

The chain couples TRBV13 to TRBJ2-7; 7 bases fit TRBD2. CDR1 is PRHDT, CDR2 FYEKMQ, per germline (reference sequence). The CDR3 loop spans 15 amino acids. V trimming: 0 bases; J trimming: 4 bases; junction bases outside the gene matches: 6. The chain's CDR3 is CASSLGPAGAYEQYF. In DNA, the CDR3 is TGTGCCAGCAGCTTAGGTCCCGCGGGAGCGTACGAGCAGTACTTC.

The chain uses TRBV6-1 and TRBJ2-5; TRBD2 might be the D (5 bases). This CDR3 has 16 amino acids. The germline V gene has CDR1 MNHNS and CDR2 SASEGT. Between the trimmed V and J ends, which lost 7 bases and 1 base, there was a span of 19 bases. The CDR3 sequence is CASTDPGERGQETQYF. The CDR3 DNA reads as TGTGCCAGCACTGACCCTGGAGAACGGGGCCAAGAGACCCAGTACTTC.

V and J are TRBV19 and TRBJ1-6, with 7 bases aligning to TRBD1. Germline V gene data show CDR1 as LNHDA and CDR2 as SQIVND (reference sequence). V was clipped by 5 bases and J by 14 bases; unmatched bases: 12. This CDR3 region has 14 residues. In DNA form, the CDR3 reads TGTGCCAGTAGTCCCAATCCAACAGGGGTCTCCCTCCACTTT. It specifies CASSPNPTGVSLHF.

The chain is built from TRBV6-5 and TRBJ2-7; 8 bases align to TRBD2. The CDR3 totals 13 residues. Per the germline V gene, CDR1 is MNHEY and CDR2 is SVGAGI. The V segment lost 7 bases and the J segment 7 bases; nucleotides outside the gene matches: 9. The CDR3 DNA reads TGTGCCAGCACAGCGGGAGAAAGGGATGAGCAGTACTTC. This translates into CASTAGERDEQYF.

The CDR3 reads CASSLDSGANVLTF. Written as DNA, the CDR3 is TGTGCCAGCAGCTTAGACTCTGGGGCCAACGTCCTGACTTTC. The gene calls are TRBV7-9 and TRBJ2-6; no firm D call. The CDR3 has 14 residues. V lost 1 base and J lost 0, with 1 base in between. Germline CDR1 and CDR2: SEHNR and FQNEAQ (reference sequence).

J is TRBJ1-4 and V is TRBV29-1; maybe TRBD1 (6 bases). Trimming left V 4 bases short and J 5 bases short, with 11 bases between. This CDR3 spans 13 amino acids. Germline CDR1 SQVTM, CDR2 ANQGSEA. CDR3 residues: CSVGKGTNEKLFF. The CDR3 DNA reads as TGCAGCGTTGGTAAAGGGACAAATGAAAAACTGTTTTTT.

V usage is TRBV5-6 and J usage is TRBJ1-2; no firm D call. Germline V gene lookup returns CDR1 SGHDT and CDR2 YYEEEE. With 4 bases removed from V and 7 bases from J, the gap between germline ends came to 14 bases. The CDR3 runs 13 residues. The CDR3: CASSPLFSSGYTF. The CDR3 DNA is TGTGCCAGCAGCCCACTATTTAGTTCTGGCTACACCTTC. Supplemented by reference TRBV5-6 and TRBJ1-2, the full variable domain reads DAGVTQSPTHLIKTRGQQVTLRCSPKSGHDTVSWYQQALGQGPQFIFQYYEEEERQRGNFPDRFSGHQFPNYSSELNVNALLLGDSALYLCASSPLFSSGYTFGSGTRLTVV.

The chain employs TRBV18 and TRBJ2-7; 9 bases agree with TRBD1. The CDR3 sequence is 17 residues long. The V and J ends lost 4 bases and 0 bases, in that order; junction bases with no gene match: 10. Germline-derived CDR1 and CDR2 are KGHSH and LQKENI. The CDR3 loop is CASSLPGQGLRSYEQYF. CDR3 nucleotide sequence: TGTGCCAGCTCACTCCCGGGACAGGGATTACGCTCCTACGAGCAGTACTTC.

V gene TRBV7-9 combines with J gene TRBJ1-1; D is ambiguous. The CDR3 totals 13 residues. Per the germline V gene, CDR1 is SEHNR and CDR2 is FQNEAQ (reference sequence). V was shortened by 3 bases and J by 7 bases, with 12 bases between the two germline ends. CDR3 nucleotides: TGTGCCAGCAGCTTCGATCAGGCGTTTGAAGCTTTCTTT. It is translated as CASSFDQAFEAFF.

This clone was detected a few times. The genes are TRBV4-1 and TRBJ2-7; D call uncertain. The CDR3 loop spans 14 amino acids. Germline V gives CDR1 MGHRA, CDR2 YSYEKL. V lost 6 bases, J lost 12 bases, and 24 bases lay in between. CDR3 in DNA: TGCGCCAGCAGACCAGTACTCAAGGAACCTTTGCTGTACTTC. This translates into CASRPVLKEPLLYF.

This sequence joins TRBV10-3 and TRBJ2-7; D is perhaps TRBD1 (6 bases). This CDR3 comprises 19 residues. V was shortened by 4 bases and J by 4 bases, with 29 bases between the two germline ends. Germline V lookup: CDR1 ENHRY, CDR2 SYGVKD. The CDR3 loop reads CAISVNRVVSRGRRYEQYF. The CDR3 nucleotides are TGTGCCATCAGTGTAAACAGGGTCGTAAGTCGGGGCCGTAGGTACGAGCAGTACTTC.

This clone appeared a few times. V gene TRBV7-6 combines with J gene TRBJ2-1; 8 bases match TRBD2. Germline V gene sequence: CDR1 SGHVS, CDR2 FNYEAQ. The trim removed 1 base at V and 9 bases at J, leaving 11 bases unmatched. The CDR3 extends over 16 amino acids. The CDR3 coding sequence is TGTGCCAGCAGCTTAGAGGCCGGACTAGCTATAAGTGAGCAGTTCTTC. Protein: CASSLEAGLAISEQFF.

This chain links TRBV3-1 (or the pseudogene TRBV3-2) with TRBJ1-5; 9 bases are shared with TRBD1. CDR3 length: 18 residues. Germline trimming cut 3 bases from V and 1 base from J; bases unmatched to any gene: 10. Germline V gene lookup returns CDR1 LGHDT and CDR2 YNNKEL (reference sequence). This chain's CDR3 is CASSQGPGQGRSNQPQHF. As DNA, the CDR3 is TGTGCCAGCAGCCAGGGTCCGGGACAGGGAAGGAGCAATCAGCCCCAGCATTTT.

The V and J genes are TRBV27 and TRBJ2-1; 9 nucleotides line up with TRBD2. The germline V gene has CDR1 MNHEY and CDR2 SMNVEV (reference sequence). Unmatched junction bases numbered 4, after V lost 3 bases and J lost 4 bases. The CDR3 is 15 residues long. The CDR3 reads CASSLGSGRYNEQFF. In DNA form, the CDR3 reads TGTGCCAGCAGTTTGGGTAGCGGGAGATACAATGAGCAGTTCTTC.

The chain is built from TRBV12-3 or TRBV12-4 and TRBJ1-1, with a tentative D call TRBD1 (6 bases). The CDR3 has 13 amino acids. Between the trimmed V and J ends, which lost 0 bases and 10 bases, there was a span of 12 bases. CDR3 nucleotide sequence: TGTGCCAGCAGTTTAGCGGGGGAGGGGGGAGCTTTCTTT. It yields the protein CASSLAGEGGAFF.

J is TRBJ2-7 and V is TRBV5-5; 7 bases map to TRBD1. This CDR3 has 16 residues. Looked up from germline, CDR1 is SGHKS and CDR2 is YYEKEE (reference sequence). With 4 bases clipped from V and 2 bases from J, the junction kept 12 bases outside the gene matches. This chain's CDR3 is CASSAGRDRATYEQYF. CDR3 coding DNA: TGTGCCAGCAGCGCTGGACGGGACAGAGCGACCTACGAGCAGTACTTC.

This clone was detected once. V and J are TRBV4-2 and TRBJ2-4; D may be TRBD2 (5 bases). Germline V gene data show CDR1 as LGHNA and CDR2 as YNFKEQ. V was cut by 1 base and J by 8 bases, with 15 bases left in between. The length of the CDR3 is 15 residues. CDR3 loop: CASSQAAATPDIQYF. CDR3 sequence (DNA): TGTGCCAGCAGCCAAGCAGCGGCTACCCCGGACATTCAGTACTTC.

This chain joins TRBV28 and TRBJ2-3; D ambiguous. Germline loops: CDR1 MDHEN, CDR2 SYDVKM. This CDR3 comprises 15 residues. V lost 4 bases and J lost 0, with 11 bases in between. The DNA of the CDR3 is TGTGCCAGCAGTTCCTCTTCCACGAGCACAGATACGCAGTATTTT. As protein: CASSSSSTSTDTQYF.

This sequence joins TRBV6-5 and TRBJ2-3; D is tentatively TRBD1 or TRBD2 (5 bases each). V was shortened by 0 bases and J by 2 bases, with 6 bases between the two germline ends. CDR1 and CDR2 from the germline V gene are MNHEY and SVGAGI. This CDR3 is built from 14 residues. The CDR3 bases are TGTGCCAGCAGTTACTCGGGGACCACAGATACGCAGTATTTT. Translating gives CASSYSGTTDTQYF.